The T cell receptor (beta chain) described here comes from a study of post-analysis software for immune sequencing data. Study at large: The cohort encompassed relapsing-remitting, secondary progressive and progressive-relapsing multiple sclerosis disease courses. The study, taken as a whole, reports: Samples from a shared batch, those prepared together, strongly co-clustered by F measure. Significantly lower normalized Chao1 diversity was seen in multiple sclerosis patients than in controls. Controls had lower frequencies than patients of about 5 TRBV segments, which included TRBV5-6, TRBV5-1 and TRBV20-1.

Concerning this clonotype: Its antigen remains unidentified.

Prepared libraries of TCR beta cDNA carried unique molecular identifiers. Researchers reported 550,000 or so cDNA molecules coming from approximately 0.91 to 9.4 million T cells. A single record per CDR3 protein comes from TCRdb applying MiXCR to the PCR reads. The profile shows a few hundred thousand distinct CDR3 sequences, roughly 45% of them singletons. Germline V gives CDR1 SGHAT, CDR2 FQNNGV. The CDR3 has 13 residues. Sequenced: blood. This sequence joins TRBV11-2 and TRBJ2-7; D is undetermined. The DNA end favors TRBJ2-5, so the J call may be wrong. This TCR was recovered from a girl between 5 and 17 years old with multiple sclerosis. The CDR3: CASSLVGLETQYF. The CDR3, as DNA: TGTGCCAGCAGCTTAGTCGGTTTGGAGACCCAGTACTTC.